The rows below give T cell receptor beta chains drawn from one sample of a study of shared clonotypes between healthy human individuals. Assay: immunoSEQ multiplex PCR; the TCRdb copy retains only in-frame clones and omits some. The data show millions of clones, 85% to 95% seen once. Sequenced material: naive CD4+ T cells sorted from blood. Receptor source: a man between 18 and 29 years old in good health. CDR3s include the opening cysteine and the closing phenylalanine or tryptophan. The order of the fields is D gene, V gene, J gene, clone size, CDR3 DNA, CDR3 protein. A D gene is named only where the DNA matches it firmly. Clone size is not always given. Where it is, it says once, few, many or a class for expanded clones.

d_call: TRBD1; v_call: TRBV18; j_call: TRBJ2-1; clone_size: NA; cdr3_nt: TGTGCCAGCTCAGCCGAACAGGGGGCGCGGAATGAGCAGTTCTTC; cdr3_aa: CASSAEQGARNEQFF
d_call: TRBD1; v_call: TRBV27; j_call: TRBJ1-6; clone_size: NA; cdr3_nt: TGTGCCAGCAGTTTCCAGACAGGGACCCCTTCACCCCTCCACTTT; cdr3_aa: CASSFQTGTPSPLHF
d_call: NA; v_call: TRBV5-1; j_call: TRBJ2-3; clone_size: NA; cdr3_nt: TGCGCCAGCAGCTTCGGCCTTCCAGGGGATACGCAGTATTTT; cdr3_aa: CASSFGLPGDTQYF
d_call: NA; v_call: TRBV27; j_call: TRBJ2-7; clone_size: NA; cdr3_nt: TGTGCCAGCAGTTTATCGCCGGGGGATTGGGAGCAGTACTTC; cdr3_aa: CASSLSPGDWEQYF
d_call: TRBD2; v_call: TRBV5-4; j_call: TRBJ2-5; clone_size: NA; cdr3_nt: TGTGCCAGCGCGACCGGACTAGCGGCCCAAGAGACCCAGTACTTC; cdr3_aa: CASATGLAAQETQYF
d_call: NA; v_call: TRBV2; j_call: TRBJ2-5; clone_size: NA; cdr3_nt: TGTGCCAGCAGTGTAGAGGAATTATTACGGGAGACCCAGTACTTC; cdr3_aa: CASSVEELLRETQYF
d_call: NA; v_call: TRBV10-3; j_call: TRBJ2-1; clone_size: NA; cdr3_nt: TGTGCCGGTGGGACAATGGACAATGAGCAGTTCTTC; cdr3_aa: CAGGTMDNEQFF
d_call: NA; v_call: TRBV5-6; j_call: TRBJ1-5; clone_size: NA; cdr3_nt: TGTGCCAGCAGCTCTCACGGGCAAAGTACCGATCAGCCCCAGCATTTT; cdr3_aa: CASSSHGQSTDQPQHF
d_call: NA; v_call: TRBV7-9; j_call: TRBJ2-3; clone_size: NA; cdr3_nt: TGTGCCAGCAGCTTAGCCCCCACAGATACGCAGTATTTT; cdr3_aa: CASSLAPTDTQYF
d_call: NA; v_call: TRBV7-2; j_call: TRBJ1-6; clone_size: NA; cdr3_nt: TGTGCCAGCAGCTTAAACAGGGCGGGGTCACCCCTCCACTTT; cdr3_aa: CASSLNRAGSPLHF
d_call: TRBD2; v_call: TRBV5-4; j_call: TRBJ2-7; clone_size: NA; cdr3_nt: TGTGCCAGCAGCCCGGAGGTAGCGGGGGGAACCTACGAGCAGTACTTC; cdr3_aa: CASSPEVAGGTYEQYF
d_call: TRBD1; v_call: TRBV10-1; j_call: TRBJ2-2; clone_size: NA; cdr3_nt: TGCGCCAGCAGTGAGTCCGCCCGACAGGGGGCCGGGGAGCTGTTTTTT; cdr3_aa: CASSESARQGAGELFF
d_call: NA; v_call: TRBV5-4; j_call: TRBJ2-5; clone_size: NA; cdr3_nt: TGTGCCAGCATCCCCGACTCGCAAGAGACCCAGTACTTC; cdr3_aa: CASIPDSQETQYF
d_call: NA; v_call: TRBV10-3; j_call: TRBJ2-3; clone_size: once; cdr3_nt: TGTGCCATCAGTGAGTCTGGAATCAAGACAGATACGCAGTATTTT; cdr3_aa: CAISESGIKTDTQYF
d_call: NA; v_call: TRBV18; j_call: TRBJ1-2; clone_size: NA; cdr3_nt: TGTGCCAGCTCACTGGACCTCAACTATGGCTACACCTTC; cdr3_aa: CASSLDLNYGYTF
d_call: NA; v_call: TRBV18; j_call: TRBJ1-1; clone_size: NA; cdr3_nt: TGTGCCAGCTCACCAGGGGGCATAAACACTGAAGCTTTCTTT; cdr3_aa: CASSPGGINTEAFF
d_call: TRBD1; v_call: TRBV18; j_call: TRBJ2-7; clone_size: once; cdr3_nt: TGTGCCAGCTCACCAGTGACAGGGAGTTCCTACGAGCAGTACTTC; cdr3_aa: CASSPVTGSSYEQYF
d_call: NA; v_call: TRBV28; j_call: TRBJ2-7; clone_size: NA; cdr3_nt: TGTGCCAGTCATCAGGGAGCGAAACCCTACGAGCAGTACTTC; cdr3_aa: CASHQGAKPYEQYF
d_call: TRBD1; v_call: TRBV6-1; j_call: TRBJ1-1; clone_size: NA; cdr3_nt: TGTGCCAGCAGTTTAACAGGGGGGAACACTGAAGCTTTCTTT; cdr3_aa: CASSLTGGNTEAFF
d_call: NA; v_call: TRBV18; j_call: TRBJ1-4; clone_size: once; cdr3_nt: TGTGCCAGCTCACGACGGGACGGTGCAACTAATGAAAAACTGTTTTTT; cdr3_aa: CASSRRDGATNEKLFF
d_call: TRBD1; v_call: TRBV27; j_call: TRBJ1-6; clone_size: NA; cdr3_nt: TGTGCCGCGGGGACAGTTAATTCACCCCTCCACTTT; cdr3_aa: CAAGTVNSPLHF
d_call: NA; v_call: TRBV18; j_call: TRBJ2-3; clone_size: NA; cdr3_nt: TGTGCCAGCTCACCGCTACAGGGTTACCCAGATACGCAGTATTTT; cdr3_aa: CASSPLQGYPDTQYF
d_call: TRBD1; v_call: TRBV27; j_call: TRBJ1-1; clone_size: NA; cdr3_nt: TGTGCCAGCAGTTTATGGCAGGGGGCTAGTACTGAAGCTTTCTTT; cdr3_aa: CASSLWQGASTEAFF
d_call: NA; v_call: TRBV7-3; j_call: TRBJ2-3; clone_size: NA; cdr3_nt: TGTGCCAGCAGCCCTGGAAAAGATACGCAGTATTTT; cdr3_aa: CASSPGKDTQYF
d_call: TRBD1; v_call: TRBV11-2; j_call: TRBJ1-2; clone_size: NA; cdr3_nt: TGTGCCAGCAGCTTAGCAGGGGGCGCCTATGGCTACACCTTC; cdr3_aa: CASSLAGGAYGYTF
d_call: NA; v_call: TRBV9; j_call: TRBJ2-2; clone_size: many; cdr3_nt: TGTGCCAGCAGCGTAGGGGCAGGCACCGGGGAGCTGTTTTTT; cdr3_aa: CASSVGAGTGELFF
d_call: NA; v_call: TRBV10-3; j_call: TRBJ1-2; clone_size: once; cdr3_nt: TGTGCCATCAGTGAGTCAGGCTCTGTCTATGGCTACACCTTC; cdr3_aa: CAISESGSVYGYTF
d_call: TRBD1; v_call: TRBV13; j_call: TRBJ2-3; clone_size: NA; cdr3_nt: TGTGCCAGCAGCAGAAAACAGGGGGGTACAGATACGCAGTATTTT; cdr3_aa: CASSRKQGGTDTQYF
d_call: NA; v_call: TRBV7-2; j_call: TRBJ2-1; clone_size: NA; cdr3_nt: TGTGCCAGCAGCTTAACGGGGAGCTCCTACAATGAGCAGTTCTTC; cdr3_aa: CASSLTGSSYNEQFF
d_call: NA; v_call: TRBV4-1; j_call: TRBJ1-4; clone_size: NA; cdr3_nt: TGCGCCAGCAGCCACGGGACCGGGAGGGAAAAACTGTTTTTT; cdr3_aa: CASSHGTGREKLFF
d_call: NA; v_call: TRBV7-2; j_call: TRBJ2-7; clone_size: once; cdr3_nt: TGTGCCAGCAGCTTAGGTGGCGGGCAGTACTTC; cdr3_aa: CASSLGGGQYF
d_call: TRBD1; v_call: TRBV4-1; j_call: TRBJ1-2; clone_size: NA; cdr3_nt: TGCGCCAGCAGCCAAGAGACAGGGGGCGCAAGCTATGGCTACACCTTC; cdr3_aa: CASSQETGGASYGYTF
d_call: TRBD1; v_call: TRBV2; j_call: TRBJ2-7; clone_size: NA; cdr3_nt: TGTGCCAGCAATTTACTTACAGGGGGCAAGTACTTC; cdr3_aa: CASNLLTGGKYF
d_call: NA; v_call: TRBV5-1; j_call: TRBJ2-3; clone_size: NA; cdr3_nt: TGCGCCAGCAGGGCTAGGGACACAGATACGCAGTATTTT; cdr3_aa: CASRARDTDTQYF
d_call: NA; v_call: TRBV7-2; j_call: TRBJ1-2; clone_size: NA; cdr3_nt: TGTGCCAGCAGCTTAGCTTCGGGGGGCGGCTACACCTTC; cdr3_aa: CASSLASGGGYTF
d_call: TRBD2; v_call: TRBV25-1; j_call: TRBJ2-1; clone_size: few; cdr3_nt: TGTGCCAGCAGTGAATTGGGGGGGAGTAGCGGGATCTACAATGAGCAGTTCTTC; cdr3_aa: CASSELGGSSGIYNEQFF
d_call: TRBD2; v_call: TRBV19; j_call: TRBJ2-1; clone_size: NA; cdr3_nt: TGTGCCAGTAGTATGGGGCTAGCGGGAGTCTCCTACAATGAGCAGTTCTTC; cdr3_aa: CASSMGLAGVSYNEQFF
d_call: NA; v_call: TRBV7-9; j_call: TRBJ2-3; clone_size: NA; cdr3_nt: TGTGCCAGCAGCTTATGGGGGCAGGCAGGGACCACAGATACGCAGTATTTT; cdr3_aa: CASSLWGQAGTTDTQYF
d_call: NA; v_call: TRBV11-2; j_call: TRBJ1-5; clone_size: once; cdr3_nt: TGTGCCAGCAGCTTAGATAGAGGCCAGCCCCAGCATTTT; cdr3_aa: CASSLDRGQPQHF
d_call: NA; v_call: TRBV6-1; j_call: TRBJ1-4; clone_size: once; cdr3_nt: TGTGCCAGCAGTGGTCCGGGGAGTGACAGAACTAATGAAAAACTGTTTTTT; cdr3_aa: CASSGPGSDRTNEKLFF
d_call: TRBD1; v_call: TRBV7-9; j_call: TRBJ2-4; clone_size: NA; cdr3_nt: TGTGCCAGCAGCAGGGACAGCTTAGCCAAAAACATTCAGTACTTC; cdr3_aa: CASSRDSLAKNIQYF
d_call: NA; v_call: TRBV4-1; j_call: TRBJ2-7; clone_size: NA; cdr3_nt: TGCGCCAGCAGCCAAGGGATTTTCAGGCAGGACGAGCAGTACTTC; cdr3_aa: CASSQGIFRQDEQYF
d_call: NA; v_call: TRBV7-2; j_call: TRBJ1-3; clone_size: NA; cdr3_nt: TGTGCCAGCAGCTTCTCAGGGAAAGGAGGCACCATATATTTT; cdr3_aa: CASSFSGKGGTIYF
d_call: TRBD1; v_call: TRBV5-6; j_call: TRBJ1-5; clone_size: NA; cdr3_nt: TGTGCCAGCAGCCTCGGGACAGGGGATCAGCCCCAGCATTTT; cdr3_aa: CASSLGTGDQPQHF
d_call: TRBD1; v_call: TRBV2; j_call: TRBJ1-6; clone_size: NA; cdr3_nt: TGTGCCAGCACTGGACAGGGGGCTCATAATTCACCCCTCCACTTT; cdr3_aa: CASTGQGAHNSPLHF
d_call: TRBD1; v_call: TRBV19; j_call: TRBJ1-2; clone_size: NA; cdr3_nt: TGTGCCAGTGTGGACAGGACTAACTATGGCTACACCTTC; cdr3_aa: CASVDRTNYGYTF
d_call: NA; v_call: TRBV6-5; j_call: TRBJ1-2; clone_size: NA; cdr3_nt: TGTGCCAGCAGTTACTCATCCAGGGACTATGGCTACACCTTC; cdr3_aa: CASSYSSRDYGYTF
d_call: TRBD1; v_call: TRBV7-9; j_call: TRBJ1-5; clone_size: few; cdr3_nt: TGTGCCAGCAGCTCGCAGGGGGCTAATCAGCCCCAGCATTTT; cdr3_aa: CASSSQGANQPQHF
d_call: NA; v_call: TRBV27; j_call: TRBJ1-1; clone_size: NA; cdr3_nt: TGTGCCAGCAGTTTATGGGACGGATTGAACACTGAAGCTTTCTTT; cdr3_aa: CASSLWDGLNTEAFF
d_call: TRBD2; v_call: TRBV6-5; j_call: TRBJ2-1; clone_size: NA; cdr3_nt: TGTGCCAGCAGTCCCGGACTAGCGGGGTCCCATGAGCAGTTCTTC; cdr3_aa: CASSPGLAGSHEQFF
d_call: TRBD1; v_call: TRBV7-2; j_call: TRBJ2-5; clone_size: NA; cdr3_nt: TGTGCCAGCAGCTTAGTTGGACAGGGCGAGAGGGAGACCCAGTACTTC; cdr3_aa: CASSLVGQGERETQYF
d_call: NA; v_call: TRBV25-1; j_call: TRBJ1-1; clone_size: NA; cdr3_nt: TGTGCCAGCAGGGGGCAGGGAAGAGGGACTGAAGCTTTCTTT; cdr3_aa: CASRGQGRGTEAFF
d_call: TRBD2; v_call: TRBV29-1; j_call: TRBJ2-7; clone_size: NA; cdr3_nt: TGCAGCGTGGAACTAGCGGGAGGGCCGCGCGAGCAGTACTTC; cdr3_aa: CSVELAGGPREQYF
d_call: TRBD1; v_call: TRBV27; j_call: TRBJ2-2; clone_size: NA; cdr3_nt: TGTGCCAGCAGTTTAGGGACAGGGCAACCCGGGGAGCTGTTTTTT; cdr3_aa: CASSLGTGQPGELFF
d_call: NA; v_call: TRBV6-6; j_call: TRBJ1-2; clone_size: NA; cdr3_nt: TGTGCCAGCAGAACTGAGGGGGGAGATGGCTACACCTTC; cdr3_aa: CASRTEGGDGYTF
d_call: TRBD1; v_call: TRBV27; j_call: TRBJ2-1; clone_size: NA; cdr3_nt: TGTGCCAGCAGTTCGCCCCCCCGGGACAGGTGGAATGAGCAGTTCTTC; cdr3_aa: CASSSPPRDRWNEQFF
d_call: NA; v_call: TRBV30; j_call: TRBJ2-7; clone_size: NA; cdr3_nt: TGTGCCTGGAATCCGACCAGGGCCTACGAGCAGTACTTC; cdr3_aa: CAWNPTRAYEQYF
d_call: TRBD1; v_call: TRBV14; j_call: TRBJ1-1; clone_size: NA; cdr3_nt: TGTGCCAGCAGCCAATACGACAGGGCTCTGAACACTGAAGCTTTCTTT; cdr3_aa: CASSQYDRALNTEAFF
d_call: NA; v_call: TRBV15; j_call: TRBJ2-2; clone_size: NA; cdr3_nt: TGTGCCACCGAATGGGGAAATGGCGGGGAGCTGTTTTTT; cdr3_aa: CATEWGNGGELFF
d_call: NA; v_call: TRBV7-9; j_call: TRBJ2-5; clone_size: NA; cdr3_nt: TGTGCCAGCAGCTTAGGGGCCCGGGAGAAAGAGACCCAGTACTTC; cdr3_aa: CASSLGAREKETQYF